The entry below describes one T cell receptor beta chain. The CDR3 is 15 amino acids. CDR1 is SEHNR and CDR2 is FQNEAQ in the germline V gene (reference sequence). The J segment lost 2 bases and the V segment lost 5 bases, leaving 5 bases of the junction unmatched. The data belong to a study of sequential checkpoint blockade in melanoma. Overall study: First-line arms were nivolumab then ipilimumab, or the reverse, randomized 1:1. After both sequences, patients received maintenance nivolumab.

The treatment is: randomized to nivolumab then ipilimumab (arm A) or the reverse (arm B). No patient had prior DNA-damaging chemotherapy. Sorted cells were live CD3+CD8+, lacking CD19 and CD56, from PBMCs. The table came from immunoSEQ multiplex PCR; TCRdb's copy has only in-frame clones and leaves some out. This sample has some 21,000 clones; more than 75% occur once, and the top ten carry roughly 12%. The input for sequencing was CD8+ T cells sorted from blood (inferred from file names), taken from a patient given nivolumab and ipilimumab in sequence. The rearrangement joins TRBV7-9 to TRBJ2-7; 11 nucleotides line up with TRBD1. The sequence derives from a human donor with melanoma. The chain's CDR3 is CASSRGQGDPYEQYF. CDR3 DNA: TGTGCCAGCAGCCGGGGACAGGGGGATCCCTACGAGCAGTACTTC.